These T cell receptor beta chains were read from a single sample in a study of T cells in Graves' hyperthyroidism and ophthalmopathy. Using its own MiXCR run on the multiplex PCR reads, TCRdb lists one record per CDR3 protein. The table records about 350,000 distinct CDR3 sequences, approximately 14% of them present only once. The specimen was blood. The source of these receptors is a woman between 25 and 40 years old with Graves' hyperthyroidism. Each CDR3 is given with its conserved first and last residue. The D gene is left open where the match is weak. The size field is filled for only some rows; it gives once, few, many or a size class.

d_call clone_size j_call v_call cdr3_nt cdr3_aa
. many TRBJ1-5 TRBV28 TGTGCCACCCCTCCGCCTACCCGGTGGCCGAAACACCATCAGCCCCAGCATTTT CATPPPTRWPKHHQPQHF
. many TRBJ2-1 TRBV20-1 TGCAGTGCCAGAGGGGTGGGTAATGAGCAGTTCTTC CSARGVGNEQFF
. many TRBJ2-1 TRBV11-1 TGTGCCAGCAGCCTCCCCTCGGGACGGAGCGGCTCCTACAATGAGCAGTTCTTC CASSLPSGRSGSYNEQFF
TRBD2 many TRBJ2-1 TRBV5-1 TGCGCCAGCAGCTCCGGTTCTCTAGCGGGCTCCTACAATGAGCAGTTCTTC CASSSGSLAGSYNEQFF
. many TRBJ2-3 TRBV7-2 TGTGCCAGCAGCGACATAGCGGCCCAAATGGCGACGCAGTATTTT CASSDIAAQMATQYF
. many TRBJ1-5 TRBV15 TGTGCCACCAGCAGAGATCGCGCCGGGGACAGCAATCAGCCCCAGCATTTT CATSRDRAGDSNQPQHF
TRBD1 . TRBJ2-3 TRBV5-5 TGTGCCAGCAGCGGGACAGGAAGAACAGATACGCAGTATTTT CASSGTGRTDTQYF
. few TRBJ1-6 TRBV28 TGTGCCAGCAGTTACTCAGGGGTTCGGAGACCCCTCCACTTT CASSYSGVRRPLHF
TRBD1 many TRBJ2-7 TRBV6-1 TGTGCCAGCAGTGATCCCCAGGACAGGGCCTACGAGCAGTACTTC CASSDPQDRAYEQYF
. many TRBJ2-1 TRBV6-2/TRBV6-3 TGTGCCAGCAGACCATTGGGTTCCTACAATGAGCAGTTCTTC CASRPLGSYNEQFF
. many TRBJ2-5 TRBV6-1 TGTGCCAGCAGATCACAGGGTTCGTACCAAGAGACCCAGTACTTC CASRSQGSYQETQYF
. many TRBJ2-3 TRBV3-1 TGTGCCAGCAGCCATTCAAGCGGTCCTACAGATACGCAGTATTTT CASSHSSGPTDTQYF
. many TRBJ1-1 TRBV19 TGTGCCACCCGTGGAGGGTTCGACACTGAAGCTTTCTTT CATRGGFDTEAFF
. . TRBJ1-4 TRBV28 TGTGCCAGCAGTGGTCCGGGCCCAACTAATGAAAAACTGTTTTTT CASSGPGPTNEKLFF
TRBD1 many TRBJ1-1 TRBV28 TGTGCCACGGGACAGGGGGATTCTGAAGCTTTCTTT CATGQGDSEAFF
. . TRBJ2-1 TRBV27 TGTGCCAGCAGTTCAGCGCCTTCATACAATGAGCAGTTCTTC CASSSAPSYNEQFF
TRBD2 many TRBJ2-3 TRBV2 TGTGCCACCGGAGCGGGAGGGCCGGATACGCAGTATTTT CATGAGGPDTQYF
. . TRBJ2-3 TRBV25-1 TGTGCCAGCAGTGAAGCAGGGGTGGGCGCAGATACGCAGTATTTT CASSEAGVGADTQYF
. . TRBJ1-3 TRBV29-1 TGCAGCGTTGAAGACCCCAGGGATCTTTCTGGAAACACCATATATTTT CSVEDPRDLSGNTIYF
. . TRBJ2-2 TRBV20-1 TGCAGTGCTAGTTCCGGACAGTACCACACCGGGGAGCTGTTTTTT CSASSGQYHTGELFF
. . TRBJ2-1 TRBV11-2 TGTGCCAGCAGCCCGGGGGACCGGCTTCGAATTGAGCAGTTCTTC CASSPGDRLRIEQFF
TRBD1 . TRBJ1-4 TRBV7-2 TGTGCCAGCAGCTTATCCAGACAGGGAGGTGAAAAACTGTTTTTT CASSLSRQGGEKLFF
TRBD2 few TRBJ2-3 TRBV6-2/TRBV6-3 TGTGCCAGCAGACGGCTAGCGGGTACTAGCACAGATACGCAGTATTTT CASRRLAGTSTDTQYF
. . TRBJ2-3 TRBV29-1 TGCAGCGGGAGGACAGGACGGCTGGCGGGAGTGAGAGCAGATACGCAGTATTTT CSGRTGRLAGVRADTQYF
TRBD2 . TRBJ2-1 TRBV27 TGTGCCAGCAGTTTACTAGCGGGAATTTCCTACAATGAGCAGTTCTTC CASSLLAGISYNEQFF
TRBD2 many TRBJ2-7 TRBV6-1 TGTGCCAGCAGTGAAGCGGAACCGGGGGGGCACGAGCAGTACTTC CASSEAEPGGHEQYF
. . TRBJ2-5 TRBV3-1 TGTGCCAGCAGCCAAACGAGGGGCGGAGAGACCCAGTACTTC CASSQTRGGETQYF
. many TRBJ1-5 TRBV15 TGTGCCACCAGCATGGGCATCAATAGCAATCAGCCCCAGCATTTT CATSMGINSNQPQHF
. few TRBJ1-1 TRBV20-1 TGCAGTGCTAGTAGGGGCGGCACTGAAGCTTTCTTT CSASRGGTEAFF
. few TRBJ2-5 TRBV7-2 TGTGCCAGCAGCTTGAGGTTGGAGGGAAGAGAGACCCAGTACTTC CASSLRLEGRETQYF
. many TRBJ1-1 TRBV7-9 TGTGCCAGCAGCTCCCCGGGCATGGCGTCCCTCACTGAAGCTTTCTTT CASSSPGMASLTEAFF
TRBD2 . TRBJ2-5 TRBV7-2 TGTGCCAGCGCCCCCGGGGCTAGCGGGGCGACCCAGTACTTC CASAPGASGATQYF
. . TRBJ2-1 TRBV7-9 TGTGCCAGCAGCATCGCCTGGGGTGATGAGCAGTTCTTC CASSIAWGDEQFF
TRBD2 many TRBJ2-3 TRBV7-3 TGTGCCAGCAGCATCATTAGCGGGAGCAGCGGCACAGATACGCAGTATTTT CASSIISGSSGTDTQYF
. few TRBJ1-1 TRBV19 TGTGCCAGTAGTGGAGGGTTTTGGACTGAAGCTTTCTTT CASSGGFWTEAFF